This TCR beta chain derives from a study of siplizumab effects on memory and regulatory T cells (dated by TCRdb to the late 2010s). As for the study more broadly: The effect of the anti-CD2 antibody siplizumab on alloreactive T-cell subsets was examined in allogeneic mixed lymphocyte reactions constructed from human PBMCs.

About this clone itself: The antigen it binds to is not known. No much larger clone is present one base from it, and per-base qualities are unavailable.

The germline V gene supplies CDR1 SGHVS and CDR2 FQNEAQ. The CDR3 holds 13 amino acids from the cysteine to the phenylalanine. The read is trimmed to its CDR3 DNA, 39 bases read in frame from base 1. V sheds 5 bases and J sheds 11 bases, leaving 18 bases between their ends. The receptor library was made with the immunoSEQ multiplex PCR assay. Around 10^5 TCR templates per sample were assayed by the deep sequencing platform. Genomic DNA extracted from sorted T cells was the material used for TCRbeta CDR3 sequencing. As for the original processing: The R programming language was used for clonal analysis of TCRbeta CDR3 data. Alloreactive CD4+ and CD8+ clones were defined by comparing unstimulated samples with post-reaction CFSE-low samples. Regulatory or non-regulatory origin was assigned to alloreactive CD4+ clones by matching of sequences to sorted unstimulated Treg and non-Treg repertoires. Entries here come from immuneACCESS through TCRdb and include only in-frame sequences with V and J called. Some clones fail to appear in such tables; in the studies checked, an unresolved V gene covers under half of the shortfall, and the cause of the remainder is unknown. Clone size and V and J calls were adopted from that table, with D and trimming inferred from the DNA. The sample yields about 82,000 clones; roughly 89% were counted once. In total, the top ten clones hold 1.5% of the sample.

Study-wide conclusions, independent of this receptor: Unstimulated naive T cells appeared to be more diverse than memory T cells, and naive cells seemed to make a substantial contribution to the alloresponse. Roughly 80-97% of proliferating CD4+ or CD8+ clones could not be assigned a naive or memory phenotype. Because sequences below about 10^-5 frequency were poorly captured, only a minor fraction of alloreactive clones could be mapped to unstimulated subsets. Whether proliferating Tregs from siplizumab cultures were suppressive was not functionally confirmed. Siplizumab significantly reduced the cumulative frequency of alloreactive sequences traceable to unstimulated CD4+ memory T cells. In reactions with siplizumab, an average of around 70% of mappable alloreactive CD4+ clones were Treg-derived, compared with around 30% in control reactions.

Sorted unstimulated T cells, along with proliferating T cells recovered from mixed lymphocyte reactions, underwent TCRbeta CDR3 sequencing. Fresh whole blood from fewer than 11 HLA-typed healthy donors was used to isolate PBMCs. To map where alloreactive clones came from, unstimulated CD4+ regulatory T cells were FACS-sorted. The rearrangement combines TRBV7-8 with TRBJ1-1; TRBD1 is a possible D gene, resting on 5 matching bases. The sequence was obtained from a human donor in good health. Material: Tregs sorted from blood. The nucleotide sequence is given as TGTGCCAGCAGCCCCCCCCCAGGGTTTAGGGCTTTCTTT. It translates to CASSPPPGFRAFF.